A selection of T cell receptor beta chains follows, all from one sample in a study of shared clonotypes between healthy human individuals. Method: immunoSEQ multiplex PCR; TCRdb's copy keeps in-frame clones and lacks some. Of 2,500,000 or so clones detected, roughly 93% appear once; the ten largest clones hold 0.36%. The source material was naive CD4+ T cells from PBMCs. All receptors come from a man aged 18 to 29 in good health. Some clones in this sample may be carry-over from other donors' samples. CDR3s include the opening cysteine and the closing phenylalanine or tryptophan. Where a row states a size, it is once, few, many or the class of an expanded clone; other rows omit it.

J | size | V | CDR3
TRBJ1-5 | - | TRBV19 | CASSPGTGNNQPQHF
TRBJ1-1 | - | TRBV6-1 | CASSEAWTLTEAFF
TRBJ1-1 | - | TRBV29-1 | CSGLDRTFEAFF
TRBJ2-3 | - | TRBV28 | CASSFGVRRESWTDTQYF
TRBJ2-3 | - | TRBV5-1 | CASSPTGTSGRADITDTQYF
TRBJ2-1 | - | TRBV6-5 | CASSYWNEQFF
TRBJ1-5 | - | TRBV28 | CASLPGTDYYSNQPQHF
TRBJ2-7 | - | TRBV28 | CASSLRSGVRYEQYF
TRBJ1-2 | once | TRBV7-9 | CASSPSQGPYGYTF
TRBJ2-5 | - | TRBV19 | CASSTLGQREETQYF
TRBJ2-1 | - | TRBV10-3 | CAISELGTSGRASSYNEQFF
TRBJ2-1 | - | TRBV30 | CAWSVSLSGRALEQFF
TRBJ2-1 | once | TRBV28 | CASSGTSGRLHEQFF
TRBJ1-2 | - | TRBV7-9 | CASSFAWTGDADGYTF
TRBJ2-5 | - | TRBV7-2 | CASSSQLAGSETQYF
TRBJ1-1 | - | TRBV30 | CAWSVKWDREAFF
TRBJ2-7 | - | TRBV28 | CASSLGPQTLYEQYF
TRBJ2-3 | - | TRBV5-1 | CASSEPGQGADTQYF
TRBJ2-3 | - | TRBV5-1 | CASSFLGNSGDFTDTQYF
TRBJ1-5 | - | TRBV18 | CASSPLSNQPQHF
TRBJ2-7 | - | TRBV6-6 | CASGPRVPYEQYF
TRBJ1-2 | - | TRBV10-3 | CAISAGVYGYTF
TRBJ2-1 | - | TRBV4-1 | CASRSPGQGNLNEQFF
TRBJ2-7 | - | TRBV4-1 | CASSSGQGRYEQYF
TRBJ2-3 | - | TRBV5-1 | CASSWGRWREGHDTQYF
TRBJ2-1 | - | TRBV6-5 | CASSLGLAYYNEQFF
TRBJ1-2 | once | TRBV18 | CASSPSYAGEGLLGYTF
TRBJ1-1 | - | TRBV25-1 | CASTPTIGGGANTEAFF
TRBJ1-1 | - | TRBV6-5 | CASRRGHTEAFF
TRBJ2-6 | once | TRBV28 | CASSLGLAGAANVLTF
TRBJ2-1 | - | TRBV7-7 | CASSSQGLPYNEQFF
TRBJ2-5 | - | TRBV5-1 | CASSPPGLAGVEGETQYF
TRBJ1-3 | - | TRBV18 | CASSPDGTHSGNTIYF
TRBJ1-2 | - | TRBV16 | CASLPAGANYGYTF
TRBJ1-1 | few | TRBV6-5 | CASTRQQGSTEAFF
TRBJ1-2 | - | TRBV4-3 | CASSQDRAGETGYTF
TRBJ2-5 | - | TRBV2 | CASRRQSQETQYF
TRBJ2-7 | - | TRBV27 | CASSRTGGHNYEQYF
TRBJ2-5 | - | TRBV6-5 | CASRYGTRGETQYF
TRBJ2-1 | - | TRBV5-1 | CASSIRPDHNEQFF
TRBJ2-5 | - | TRBV7-9 | CASSPQQETQYF
TRBJ2-3 | - | TRBV2 | CASSELNLELTYGTQYF
TRBJ2-5 | - | TRBV14 | CASSQVSGRFVGWETQYF
TRBJ2-2 | - | TRBV7-9 | CASSLSSWASGELFF
TRBJ2-3 | - | TRBV18 | CASTLGLAVADTQYF
TRBJ2-5 | - | TRBV15 | CATSRGGLAGGPQETQYF
TRBJ2-5 | - | TRBV5-1 | CASSSGTGSFQETQYF
TRBJ1-2 | few | TRBV20-1 | CSARGYGYTF
TRBJ2-7 | - | TRBV5-1 | CASSPSAGSYEQYF
TRBJ1-4 | - | TRBV30 | CAWRNGAATNEKLFF
TRBJ2-2 | - | TRBV18 | CASSPALAGNTGELFF
TRBJ2-3 | - | TRBV9 | CASSVASNRGLGTDTQYF
TRBJ2-7 | - | TRBV2 | CASSFQGTSSYEQYF
TRBJ2-7 | - | TRBV5-1 | CASSSGQPVTYEQYF
TRBJ2-7 | - | TRBV5-6 | CASSLADYEQYF
TRBJ2-3 | - | TRBV6-1 | CASRRLVADTQYF
TRBJ2-1 | - | TRBV7-6 | CASSSRTSDSRREQFF